This TCR beta chain originates from a study of blood T cell repertoires in COVID-19. Cohort 3 donors counted as recovered after two negative PCRs, clearance, or resolved symptoms. Assay: immunoSEQ multiplex PCR; the TCRdb copy retains only in-frame clones and omits some. The data contain around 330,000 clones, about nine tenths of them seen just once; the ten biggest clones take up around 9.3%. V was cut by 3 bases and J by 11 bases, with 21 bases left in between. The CDR3 runs 15 residues. Germline-derived CDR1 and CDR2 are MDHEN and SYDVKM. This sequence joins TRBV28 and TRBJ2-3, with D uncertain. The sequencing sample was made of PBMCs or T cells enriched from blood (not recorded which). The clonotype originates from a woman aged 18-30 years who had recovered from COVID-19. As DNA, the CDR3 is TGTGCCAGCAGTTTGGGCACCACTTACTTATTGGGGCAGTATTTT. Protein sequence: CASSLGTTYLLGQYF.